This TCR beta chain was captured in a study of Graves' ophthalmopathy and Graves' hyperthyroidism. Across the whole study: By definition, stable hyperthyroidism involved no ophthalmopathy within 18 months of follow-up. Broader study findings: The blood repertoire also included most expanded thyroid clonotypes above 0.001 frequency.

The CDR3 has 15 amino acids. Deletions cut 2 bases from V and 0 bases from J, with 8 bases between. Germline CDR1 reads SGHRS; CDR2 reads YFSETQ. Scientists amplified the TCR beta CDR3 regions from RNA transcripts. Scientists carried out first-round RT-PCR using HTBI primers and then a second-round multiplex PCR. TCRdb analysed the multiplex PCR reads with MiXCR anew, one entry per CDR3 protein. Among around 1.1 million distinct CDR3 sequences listed, less than 45% were seen once. Turning to this clonotype: What it binds is unknown.

The receptor was isolated from an adult man with Graves' hyperthyroidism. This chain connects TRBV5-1 to TRBJ1-4, with D unresolved. The source material was peripheral blood or thyroid tissue (not recorded which). The CDR3 DNA reads TGCGCCAGCAGCTTAGACATAGCAACTAATGAAAAACTGTTTTTT. It codes for CASSLDIATNEKLFF.